This entry describes one T cell receptor (beta chain). The antigen is undetermined. This specimen belongs to a study of shared clonotypes between healthy human individuals. Study-wide findings and caveats: Rarefaction curves obtained for sorted subsets showed sequencing incomplete despite large depth. Sequencing depth was expected to affect clonotype sharing among donors.

The trim removed 4 bases at V and 5 bases at J, leaving 8 bases unmatched. The CDR3 sequence is 15 residues long. CDR1 and CDR2 from the germline V gene are SGHDT and YYEEEE. TCRdb's table, derived via immunoSEQ multiplex PCR, lists solely in-frame clones and lacks some. The sample yields 600,000 to 750,000 clones, around 72% seen once. V is TRBV5-6 and J is TRBJ1-4, with 7 nucleotides matching TRBD1. The sequence came from a woman aged 25-40 years in good health. The specimen was memory CD4+ T cells sorted from blood. Subset indicated: CD45RA-negative fraction. The CDR3, as DNA: TGTGCCAGCAGCGTCCGGGACAGCCAAAATGAAAAACTGTTTTTT. It yields the protein CASSVRDSQNEKLFF.